This is a list of T cell receptor beta chains from one sample in a study of shared clonotypes between healthy human individuals. Produced via immunoSEQ multiplex PCR; TCRdb's table is partial and in-frame only. The sample records about 500,000 clones, roughly four fifths being singletons. The source material was PBMCs. The receptors shown here come from a woman aged 40 to 50 in good health. Some clones in this sample may be carry-over from other donors' samples. Both conserved end residues are part of each CDR3. D genes are given only for firm matches. The size entry is marked missing in some rows and otherwise reads once, few, many or a size class.

J	size	D	V	CDR3	DNA
TRBJ1-1	-	-	TRBV9	CASSPQSQGWYTEAFF	TGTGCCAGCAGCCCCCAATCTCAGGGCTGGTACACTGAAGCTTTCTTT
TRBJ2-7	-	TRBD2	TRBV27	CASSPSLAGVLEQYF	TGTGCCAGCAGTCCATCACTAGCGGGAGTACTCGAGCAGTACTTC
TRBJ2-3	-	-	TRBV7-9	CASSLVLAASTDTQYF	TGTGCCAGCAGCTTAGTTCTAGCTGCTAGCACAGATACGCAGTATTTT
TRBJ1-1	-	-	TRBV28	CASRSILRDTEAFF	TGTGCCAGCCGCTCAATCCTTAGGGACACTGAAGCTTTCTTT
TRBJ2-7	-	TRBD2	TRBV28	CASRRSGRNNEQYF	TGTGCCAGCAGGCGCAGCGGGAGGAACAACGAGCAGTACTTC
TRBJ2-1	-	TRBD2	TRBV11-3	CASSSGTASPNEQFF	TGTGCCAGCAGCAGCGGGACGGCCTCTCCCAATGAGCAGTTCTTC
TRBJ1-3	-	-	TRBV7-7	CASSSGTSGNTIYF	TGTGCTAGCAGCTCCGGGACCTCTGGAAACACCATATATTTT
TRBJ2-2	-	TRBD2	TRBV15	CATSRGLAGAFGELFF	TGTGCCACCAGCAGGGGACTAGCGGGAGCTTTCGGGGAGCTGTTTTTT
TRBJ1-2	once	-	TRBV30	CAWSNGINYGYTF	TGTGCCTGGAGTAACGGAATAAACTATGGCTACACCTTC
TRBJ1-4	-	-	TRBV5-1	CASSPAGSNEKLFF	TGCGCCAGCAGCCCCGCAGGTTCTAATGAAAAACTGTTTTTT
TRBJ2-5	few	-	TRBV11-2	CASSLERLETQYF	TGTGCCAGCAGCTTAGAACGGTTAGAGACCCAGTACTTC
TRBJ1-1	-	TRBD1	TRBV11-2	CASSNTGGVNTEAFF	TGTGCCAGCAGCAACACAGGGGGGGTAAACACTGAAGCTTTCTTT
TRBJ1-1	-	-	TRBV7-2	CASSHRRELNTEAFF	TGTGCCAGCAGCCACCGCCGTGAACTTAACACTGAAGCTTTCTTT
TRBJ2-7	-	TRBD1	TRBV30	CASRDRGLGEQYF	TGTGCCTCCCGGGACAGGGGGCTCGGGGAGCAGTACTTC
TRBJ2-5	-	-	TRBV4-1	CASSQDPGGSETQYF	TGCGCCAGCAGCCAAGATCCAGGAGGTTCGGAGACCCAGTACTTC
TRBJ1-1	many	-	TRBV4-1	CASTAPGPQRTEAFF	TGCGCCAGCACCGCGCCGGGACCCCAGCGCACTGAAGCTTTCTTT
TRBJ2-5	-	TRBD2	TRBV29-1	CSVVWGGVETQYF	TGCAGCGTTGTGTGGGGGGGGGTAGAGACCCAGTACTTC
TRBJ2-7	-	-	TRBV7-2	CASSLNLGPSSEQYF	TGTGCCAGCAGCTTAAATCTGGGCCCTAGCAGTGAGCAGTACTTC
TRBJ2-5	once	-	TRBV5-1	CASSLGTGRETQYF	TGCGCCAGCAGCTTGGGTACGGGCCGGGAGACCCAGTACTTC
TRBJ2-5	once	-	TRBV7-2	CASSALVETQYF	TGTGCCAGCAGCGCCCTAGTTGAGACCCAGTACTTC
TRBJ1-1	-	TRBD1	TRBV29-1	CSGTGGGEAFF	TGCAGCGGGACAGGGGGGGGTGAAGCTTTCTTT
TRBJ1-1	-	-	TRBV14	CASSQDLIAPVTEAFF	TGTGCCAGCAGCCAAGATCTAATAGCGCCGGTCACTGAAGCTTTCTTT
TRBJ2-7	-	TRBD2	TRBV2	CASSGTSGTLPYEQYF	TGTGCCAGCAGTGGGACTAGCGGGACACTTCCCTACGAGCAGTACTTC
TRBJ2-1	once	-	TRBV15	CATSSLNEQFF	TGTGCCACCAGCAGTCTCAATGAGCAGTTCTTC
TRBJ2-1	many	-	TRBV5-1	CASSFNTGLSYNEQFF	TGCGCCAGCAGCTTCAACACAGGGCTCTCCTACAATGAGCAGTTCTTC
TRBJ2-2	-	-	TRBV4-2	CASSQTSEPNTGELFF	TGTGCCAGCAGCCAAACCTCTGAACCAAACACCGGGGAGCTGTTTTTT
TRBJ2-3	-	TRBD1	TRBV29-1	CSIHRGNVDTQYF	TGCAGCATCCACAGGGGGAACGTGGATACGCAGTATTTT
TRBJ1-1	-	-	TRBV7-2	CASSRSSETEAFF	TGTGCCAGCAGCCGATCCTCGGAGACTGAAGCTTTCTTT
TRBJ2-7	few	-	TRBV6-5	CARTFRQAYEQYF	TGTGCCAGAACCTTCCGACAGGCCTACGAGCAGTACTTC
TRBJ2-1	-	-	TRBV6-1	CASRATHSNNEQFF	TGTGCCAGCAGGGCGACTCATTCCAACAATGAGCAGTTCTTC
TRBJ2-7	-	TRBD2	TRBV10-3	CAISGILAEYYEQYF	TGTGCCATCAGTGGTATCCTAGCGGAATACTACGAGCAGTACTTC
TRBJ2-7	once	TRBD1	TRBV6-5	CASSSPTGGSYEQYF	TGTGCCAGCAGCTCCCCGACAGGGGGCTCGTACGAGCAGTACTTC